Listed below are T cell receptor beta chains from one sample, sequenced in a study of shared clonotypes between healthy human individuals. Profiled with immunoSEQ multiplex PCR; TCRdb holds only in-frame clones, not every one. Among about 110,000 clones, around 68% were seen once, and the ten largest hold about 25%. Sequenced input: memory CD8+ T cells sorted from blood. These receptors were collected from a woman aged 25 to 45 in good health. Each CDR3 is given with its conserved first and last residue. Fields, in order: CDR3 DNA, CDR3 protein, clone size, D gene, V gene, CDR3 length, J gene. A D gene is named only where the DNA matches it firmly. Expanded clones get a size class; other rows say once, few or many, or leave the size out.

TGTGCCACCAGCAGGGACTACTTTTGGTACAATGAGCAGTTCTTC	CATSRDYFWYNEQFF	-	-	TRBV15	15	TRBJ2-1
TGTGCCAGCAGCTTTAGTCTAGAGCAGTACTTC	CASSFSLEQYF	many	-	TRBV5-6	11	TRBJ2-7
TGTGCCAGCAGCTTAGGGATCGAGCAGTTCTTC	CASSLGIEQFF	few	-	TRBV11-2	11	TRBJ2-1
TGTGCCAGCAGTGACTCGACTACCGGGGAGCTGTTTTTT	CASSDSTTGELFF	few	-	TRBV6-4	13	TRBJ2-2
TGTGCCAGCAGCCAAGAATCTTCCGGAGCGGGAGATCTGTACGAGCAGTACTTC	CASSQESSGAGDLYEQYF	-	TRBD2	TRBV4-2	18	TRBJ2-7
TGTGCGTTCTCGTGGCGATTAGGAGATACGCAGTATTTT	CAFSWRLGDTQYF	-	-	TRBV7-2	13	TRBJ2-3
TGTGCCAGTAGTATAATCGGGGACGGGAACACTGAAGCTTTCTTT	CASSIIGDGNTEAFF	-	-	TRBV19	15	TRBJ1-1
TGTGCCAGCAGTTACGGTCCAGATACGCAGTATTTT	CASSYGPDTQYF	-	-	TRBV6-6	12	TRBJ2-3
TGTGCCAGCAGTGAGGGTACGGATAGCAATCAGCCCCAGCATTTT	CASSEGTDSNQPQHF	few	-	TRBV25-1	15	TRBJ1-5
TGTGCCAGCAGTTTCGCCGACAGTTCCTACGAGCAGTACTTC	CASSFADSSYEQYF	-	-	TRBV27	14	TRBJ2-7
TGCAGCGTTGATCATGGGCGGAGTGAGCAGTTCTTC	CSVDHGRSEQFF	-	-	TRBV29-1	12	TRBJ2-1
TGTGCCAGCCGGACTACTACCACAAATCAGCCCCAGCATTTT	CASRTTTTNQPQHF	-	-	TRBV6-1	14	TRBJ1-5
TGTGCCAGTGGGGGGACTGACTATAATTCACCCCTCCACTTT	CASGGTDYNSPLHF	-	-	TRBV6-6	14	TRBJ1-6
TGTGCCAGCTGCTCCCCGGTCCCCTACGAGCAGTACTTC	CASCSPVPYEQYF	-	-	TRBV7-9	13	TRBJ2-7
TGTGCCAGCAGCTCGAGCTCCCAGGGCTGGAGCAATCAGCCCCAGCATTTT	CASSSSSQGWSNQPQHF	-	-	TRBV5-6	17	TRBJ1-5
TGTGCCAGCGGGGACAGGGGTTCCTACGAGCAGTACTTC	CASGDRGSYEQYF	-	TRBD1	TRBV2	13	TRBJ2-7
TGTGCCAGCAGTTCTGGACTAATCTACGAGCAGTACTTC	CASSSGLIYEQYF	many	-	TRBV28	13	TRBJ2-7
TGTGCCAGCAGTGAGGCAGGGACGGTGAGGGGTCAGCCCCAGCATTTT	CASSEAGTVRGQPQHF	few	-	TRBV2	16	TRBJ1-5
TGTGCCAGCGCTACGGTTATACGGACCTACGAGCAGTACTTC	CASATVIRTYEQYF	-	-	TRBV27	14	TRBJ2-7
TGTGCCAGCAGCTTAGGAGGCCTAGCGGGAGCATCTTATGAGCAGTTCTTC	CASSLGGLAGASYEQFF	many	TRBD2	TRBV7-9	17	TRBJ2-1
TGTGCCAGCAGTCAGGGTGGAGGCAATCAGCCCCAGCATTTT	CASSQGGGNQPQHF	few	-	TRBV2	14	TRBJ1-5
TGTGCCAGCTCACAGAGGGGTAGTCCAGATACGCAGTATTTT	CASSQRGSPDTQYF	-	-	TRBV18	14	TRBJ2-3
TGTGCCAGCAGCTTGGGGCGGTGGAGGGGCGCGAGCACTGAAGCTTTCTTT	CASSLGRWRGASTEAFF	few	-	TRBV5-6	17	TRBJ1-1
TGTGCCAGCAGCTCTTACAGGGGGCAATTTGGGGAGCAGTACTTC	CASSSYRGQFGEQYF	-	TRBD1	TRBV6-6	15	TRBJ2-7
TGTGCCAGCAGTGAACTGGGCGGAGGCTATGGCGAGCAGTACTTC	CASSELGGGYGEQYF	few	-	TRBV2	15	TRBJ2-7
TGTGCCAGCAGGGACATTAGCGGCACTGAAGCTTTCTTT	CASRDISGTEAFF	-	-	TRBV6-1	13	TRBJ1-1
TGTGCCACCGGTAGGGGCGGGCAGCCCCAGCATTTT	CATGRGGQPQHF	-	-	TRBV15	12	TRBJ1-5
TGCAGCGTATCGGGACCCGGCACAGATACGCAGTATTTT	CSVSGPGTDTQYF	-	-	TRBV29-1	13	TRBJ2-3
TGTGCCAGCAGCACCGGGACAGGGTGGTCTCCGGAACTTCAAGAGACCCAGTACTTC	CASSTGTGWSPELQETQYF	-	TRBD1	TRBV7-9	19	TRBJ2-5
TGTGCCAGCAGCTTAGGACTAGCGATGAACAATGAGCAGTTCTTC	CASSLGLAMNNEQFF	-	TRBD2	TRBV7-6	15	TRBJ2-1
TGTGCCAGCAGTTTTATTTACGGAGCAGACACTGAAGCTTTCTTT	CASSFIYGADTEAFF	few	-	TRBV28	15	TRBJ1-1
TGTGCCACCCCACGCGCGGGCCCCAGGGGTATCACTGAAGCTTTCTTT	CATPRAGPRGITEAFF	-	-	TRBV7-2	16	TRBJ1-1